The 17 T cell receptor beta chains listed next were all sequenced from one sample in a study of blood T cell repertoires in COVID-19. The data were produced by immunoSEQ multiplex PCR, yet TCRdb's version contains in-frame clones alone and is incomplete. The repertoire holds about 130,000 clones, with around nine tenths as singletons. Material: peripheral blood. The receptors stem from a woman older than 75 with acute or convalescent COVID-19.

This clone was observed once. The chain joins TRBV9 to TRBJ1-2; D is unclear. Germline lookup yields CDR1 SGDLS and CDR2 YYNGEE. V was pared by 6 bases and J by 3 bases, with 18 bases between. The CDR3 spans 15 residues. In DNA form, the CDR3 reads TGTGCCAGCAAAACGGGAAGCGCGAATGACTATGGCTACACCTTC. Encoded protein: CASKTGSANDYGYTF.

The chain combines TRBV7-9 with TRBJ1-5; D possibly corresponds to TRBD1 (6 bases). Germline assignment: CDR1 SEHNR and CDR2 FQNEAQ (reference sequence). The CDR3 has 14 residues. V shed 5 bases and J shed 0 bases, with 8 bases lying between them. CDR3 amino acids: CASSQGISNQPQHF. CDR3 nucleotide sequence: TGTGCCAGCAGCCAGGGGATTAGCAATCAGCCCCAGCATTTT.

This clone was seen once. The CDR3 is CASSRATGRYGYTF. As DNA, the CDR3 is TGTGCCAGTAGTAGGGCTACAGGGAGATATGGCTACACCTTC. The genes are TRBV19 and TRBJ1-2; tentative D call: TRBD1 (6 bases). CDR1 LNHDA and CDR2 SQIVND come from the germline V gene (reference sequence). The V and J ends lost 4 bases and 5 bases respectively, with 14 bases between them. This CDR3 has 14 residues.

This chain connects TRBV3-1 (or the pseudogene TRBV3-2) to TRBJ1-1, with TRBD1 matching 9 bases. Germline trimming cut 6 bases from V and 1 base from J; bases unmatched to any gene: 3. Germline V gene data show CDR1 as LGHDT and CDR2 as YNNKEL (reference sequence). This CDR3 is 14 amino acids long. CDR3 sequence (DNA): TGTGCCAGCAGACAGGGGGCGCAGAACACTGAAGCTTTCTTT. Translated: CASRQGAQNTEAFF.

The chain joins TRBV4-1 to TRBJ1-1; the D is unclear. This CDR3 is 14 amino acids long. The germline V gene has CDR1 MGHRA and CDR2 YSYEKL. Trimming cost V 6 bases and J 1 base, with 12 bases left between them. CDR3 coding DNA: TGCGCCAGCAGTATGCGGGGAACGAACACTGAAGCTTTCTTT. As protein: CASSMRGTNTEAFF.

This chain links TRBV7-9 with TRBJ1-2; possibly TRBD1 for D (5 bases). Trimming cost V 5 bases and J 8 bases, with 24 bases left between them. Germline V gene lookup returns CDR1 SEHNR and CDR2 FQNEAQ (reference sequence). The CDR3 covers 16 residues. CDR3 sequence (DNA): TGTGCCAGCAGCGGCCCGAACAGGCGACCTCTATACGGCTACACCTTC. Protein sequence: CASSGPNRRPLYGYTF.

The rearrangement uses TRBV5-4 and TRBJ1-1; perhaps TRBD1 as D (6 bases). V shed 0 bases and J shed 5 bases, with 11 bases lying between them. CDR3 length: 14 amino acids. CDR1 SGHNT and CDR2 YYREEE come from the germline V gene (reference sequence). CDR3 nucleotides: TGTGCCAGCAGCTTGGAAACAGGGCAAACTGAAGCTTTCTTT. Translating it yields CASSLETGQTEAFF.

The rearrangement uses TRBV5-1 and TRBJ2-3, with D possibly TRBD2 on 5 matching bases. Germline V gene sequence: CDR1 SGHRS, CDR2 YFSETQ. The CDR3 loop spans 14 amino acids. With 0 bases removed from V and 5 bases from J, the gap between germline ends came to 10 bases. The CDR3 reads CASSLAPGGDTQYF. The CDR3 bases are TGCGCCAGCAGCTTGGCCCCCGGAGGAGATACGCAGTATTTT. Full variable domain (outside the CDR3, taken from reference TRBV5-1 and TRBJ2-3): KAGVTQTPRYLIKTRGQQVTLSCSPISGHRSVSWYQQTPGQGLQFLFEYFSETQRNKGNFPGRFSGRQFSNSRSEMNVSTLELGDSALYLCASSLAPGGDTQYFGPGTRLTVL.

This clone was counted between two and nine times. Other nucleotide sequences in the sample specify the same CDR3. The chain recombines TRBV4-2 with TRBJ2-7; D gene unclear. V lost 0 bases to trimming and J lost 5 bases, with 8 bases between them. The CDR3 extends over 13 amino acids. Germline lookup yields CDR1 LGHNA and CDR2 YNFKEQ. The CDR3 nucleotides are TGTGCCAGCAGCCAAGATCGGTTGGACGAGCAGTACTTC. This sequence encodes CASSQDRLDEQYF.

The V call is TRBV5-1, the J call TRBJ2-5, with TRBD1 identical over 7 bases. CDR1 is SGHRS, CDR2 YFSETQ, per germline. The CDR3 spans 14 residues. The junction had 9 bases not matched to a gene; V was cut back by 5 bases and J by 5 bases. CDR3 residues: CASRPQGVGETQYF. The CDR3 nucleotides read TGCGCCAGCAGACCTCAGGGGGTCGGGGAGACCCAGTACTTC.

The rearrangement joins TRBV4-3 to TRBJ2-1; 9 nucleotides line up with TRBD1. The V segment lost 1 base and the J segment 2 bases; nucleotides outside the gene matches: 3. Germline loops: CDR1 LGHNA, CDR2 YSLEER. The CDR3 has 16 residues. This CDR3 is CASSQVTGGPYNEQFF. The CDR3 DNA follows: TGCGCCAGCAGCCAAGTCACAGGGGGCCCCTACAATGAGCAGTTCTTC.

V is TRBV3-1 (or the pseudogene TRBV3-2) and J is TRBJ2-7; possible D gene TRBD2, 5 bases. Germline V gives CDR1 LGHDT, CDR2 YNNKEL (reference sequence). This CDR3 has 14 residues. Trimming shortened V by 4 bases and J by 0 bases, and 10 bases separated the two germline ends. The CDR3 coding sequence is TGTGCCAGCAGCCGCCAGCGGCTCTCCTACGAGCAGTACTTC. It translates to CASSRQRLSYEQYF.

The CDR3 loop reads CASSLSNSPLHF. The DNA of the CDR3 is TGTGCCAGCAGTTTGAGTAATTCACCCCTCCACTTT. The V call is TRBV12-3 or TRBV12-4, the J call TRBJ1-6; no reliable D call. The germline V and J ends were trimmed by 3 bases and 6 bases, with 3 bases remaining between them. The length of the CDR3 is 12 residues.

The rearrangement uses TRBV9 and TRBJ2-6; D call uncertain. V lost 2 bases, J lost 7 bases, and 7 bases lay in between. The CDR3 consists of 13 residues. Germline V lookup: CDR1 SGDLS, CDR2 YYNGEE. CDR3 sequence (DNA): TGTGCCAGCAGCGTTGCTAGTGCCAACGTCCTGACTTTC. Translated: CASSVASANVLTF.

This clone was detected only a few times. V and J are TRBV7-2 and TRBJ2-7; 7 bases align to TRBD1. CDR3 length equals 14 residues. Germline V CDR1 and CDR2: SGHTA, FQGNSA. The junction had 3 bases not matched to a gene; V was cut back by 1 base and J by 3 bases. The CDR3 nucleotides read TGTGCCAGCAGCTTAGAGGGGGCGGTCTACGAGCAGTACTTC. It translates to CASSLEGAVYEQYF.

The chain combines TRBV19 with TRBJ1-5, with D possibly matching TRBD1 (6 bases). Germline CDR1 reads LNHDA; CDR2 reads SQIVND (reference sequence). The CDR3 has 15 amino acids. Trimming removed 3 bases at V and 7 bases at J, with 16 bases between. CDR3 sequence reads: CASSISVGAGQPQHF. As DNA, the CDR3 is TGTGCCAGTAGTATTTCAGTGGGGGCAGGGCAGCCCCAGCATTTT. Full variable domain (remainder filled in from reference TRBV19 and TRBJ1-5): DGGITQSPKYLFRKEGQNVTLSCEQNLNHDAMYWYRQDPGQGLRLIYYSQIVNDFQKGDIAEGYSVSREKKESFPLTVTSAQKNPTAFYLCASSISVGAGQPQHFGDGTRLSIL.

The CDR3 nucleotides read TGTGCCAGCAGCCTCAGCGGGAGATACAATGAGCAGTTCTTC. This codes for CASSLSGRYNEQFF. The chain recombines TRBV11-2 with TRBJ2-1, with 8 bases that match TRBD2. Germline values: CDR1 SGHAT, CDR2 FQNNGV. The J segment lost 4 bases and the V segment lost 5 bases, leaving 4 bases of the junction unmatched. The CDR3 extends over 14 amino acids.